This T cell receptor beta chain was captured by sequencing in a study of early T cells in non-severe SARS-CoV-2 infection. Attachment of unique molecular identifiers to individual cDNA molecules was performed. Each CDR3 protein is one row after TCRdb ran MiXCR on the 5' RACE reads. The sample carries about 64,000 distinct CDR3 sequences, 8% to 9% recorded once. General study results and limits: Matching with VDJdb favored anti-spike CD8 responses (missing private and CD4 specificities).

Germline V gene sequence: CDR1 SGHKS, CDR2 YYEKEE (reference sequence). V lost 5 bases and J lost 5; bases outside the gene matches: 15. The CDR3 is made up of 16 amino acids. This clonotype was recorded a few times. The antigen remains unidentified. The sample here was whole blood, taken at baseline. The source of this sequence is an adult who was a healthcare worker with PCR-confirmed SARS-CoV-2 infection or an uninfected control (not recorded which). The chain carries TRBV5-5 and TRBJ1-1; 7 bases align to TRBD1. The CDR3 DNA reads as TGTGCCAGCAGTCAATCGCCGCAGGGGGGTTTGACTGAAGCTTTCTTT. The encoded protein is CASSQSPQGGLTEAFF.